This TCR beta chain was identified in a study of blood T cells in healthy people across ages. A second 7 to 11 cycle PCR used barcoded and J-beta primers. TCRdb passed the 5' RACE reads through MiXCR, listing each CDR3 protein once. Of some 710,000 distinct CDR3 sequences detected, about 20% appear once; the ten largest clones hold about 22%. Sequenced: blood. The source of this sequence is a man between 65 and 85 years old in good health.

CDR3 residues: CASSFTLYGYTF. The CDR3 coding sequence is TGTGCCAGCAGTTTCACCCTCTATGGCTACACCTTC. This chain connects TRBV12-3 or TRBV12-4 to TRBJ1-2, with D uncertain. V was shortened by 3 bases and J by 4 bases, with 6 bases between the two germline ends. There are 12 residues in the CDR3.